Sequencing of this TCR beta chain was carried out in a study of STAT3 mutations in large granular lymphocyte leukemia (dated by TCRdb to about 2019). Study-wide context: In roughly half of the longitudinally sequenced T-LGLL patients, canonical activating STAT3 mutations were detected. More than half of T-LGLL patients received one or more immunosuppressive therapy regimens, with hematologic response in approximately 41% of those treated. To reconstruct clonal hierarchy and dynamics, serial deep sequencing of TCRbeta CDR3 and STAT3 was performed in patients with T-cell large granular lymphocyte leukemia. From an initial cohort of about 200 LGL patients, 15 to 20 representative T-LGLL cases were selected for longitudinal TCRbeta and STAT3 sequencing. As controls within the study, a couple of patients with natural killer LGL leukemia were also sequenced longitudinally. On average, sequencing was done at 3 to 4 time points per patient, with the number of samplings ranging from 2 to 8. Study-wide conclusions, independent of this receptor: Because no samples were available when a clone first appeared, clonal expansion was inferred from samplings taken at other points. Since codominant clonotypes persisted in some patients, a small but highly pathogenic clone may have gone undetected. The linking of therapy response to changes in TCR clonal burden was complicated by variable intervals between samplings and differing treatment regimens. TCR clonotype switching after therapy was observed in 6 of 18 patients, and all newly emerging clones were found to be STAT3 wild type. In several patients, dominant TCR clone burden exceeded STAT3 mutant burden, suggesting STAT3 mutation arose secondarily within a pre-expanded clone. Every T-LGLL patient showed at least one immunodominant TCRbeta clonotype, and about half showed multiple immunodominant subclonotypes.

The CDR3 numbers 15 residues from cysteine through phenylalanine. The entry retains the CDR3 DNA only, 45 bases that are in frame from base 1. CDR1 and CDR2, looked up from the germline V gene (reference sequence), are SGHNT and YYREEE. Compared with germline, V lacks 0 bases and J lacks 2 bases; bases without a gene match: 4. An Illumina MiSeq was used to sequence the TCRbeta libraries, yielding an average of approximately 41,000 productive templates per sample. The immunoSEQ assay, which uses multiplex PCR amplification, was used to generate TCRbeta CDR3 libraries. The paper's data handling went like this. Repertoire diversity was calculated as previously defined, with values near 0 taken to indicate extremely monoclonal samples. In its TCRdb copy, this immuneACCESS table keeps in-frame sequences only and misses some clones. Where compared with another copy, unresolved V genes explain less than half of these, and the others have no known cause. From that table come the V and J calls and clone size; the DNA was used to work out D and trimming. This sample is represented by more than 1,100 clones; 50% to 60% of them were singletons. The ten top clones hold 39% of the sample.

DNA was extracted from blood mononuclear cells, with the same DNA used for both TCR and STAT3 sequencing. As concerns this clone: The antigen it recognizes is unknown. The record has no base qualities; no much larger clone is one base away.

The sample taken for sequencing was peripheral blood mononuclear cells. The rearranged chain carries TRBV5-4 and TRBJ2-7; TRBD2 fits 8 bases in the junction. This clonotype was sampled from a man between 60 and 75 years old with T-cell large granular lymphocyte leukemia. Some clones in this sample may be carry-over from other donors' samples. The age is the age at diagnosis. The DNA reads TGTGCCAGCAGCTTGGATGGCGGGAGGACCTACGAGCAGTACTTC. Its translation is CASSLDGGRTYEQYF.